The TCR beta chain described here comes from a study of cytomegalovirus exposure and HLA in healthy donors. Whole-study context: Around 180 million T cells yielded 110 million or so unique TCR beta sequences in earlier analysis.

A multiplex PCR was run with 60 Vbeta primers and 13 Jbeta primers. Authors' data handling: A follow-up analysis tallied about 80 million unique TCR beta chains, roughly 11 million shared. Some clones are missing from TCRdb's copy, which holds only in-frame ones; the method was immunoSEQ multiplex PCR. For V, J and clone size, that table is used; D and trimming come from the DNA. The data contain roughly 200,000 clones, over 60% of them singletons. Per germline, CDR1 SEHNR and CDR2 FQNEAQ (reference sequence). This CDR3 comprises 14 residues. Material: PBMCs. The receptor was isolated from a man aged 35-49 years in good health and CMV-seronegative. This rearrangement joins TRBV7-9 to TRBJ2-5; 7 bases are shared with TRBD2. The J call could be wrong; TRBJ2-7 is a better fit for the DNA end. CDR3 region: CASSLASGRYEQYF. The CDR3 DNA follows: TGTGCCAGCAGCTTGGCTAGCGGCAGATACGAGCAGTACTTC.